The TCR beta chain described here comes from a study of blood T cell repertoires in COVID-19. On the study more broadly: Acute and convalescent COVID-19 samples came from the United States, Italy and Spain. T cells, B-cell-depleted T cells, or PBMCs supplied cDNA or gDNA.

Per the authors' pipeline: Amplification of reference gene primers provided the estimated nucleated cell counts. Here immunoSEQ multiplex PCR was the method, and the copy in TCRdb shows in-frame clones only, minus some. V, J and clone size were drawn from that table, and D and trimming were deduced from the DNA. The sample holds roughly 200,000 clones, roughly 89% seen once. Per the germline V gene, CDR1 is SEHNR and CDR2 is FQNEAQ (reference sequence). The CDR3 runs 13 residues. V lost 6 bases to trimming and J lost 6 bases, with 14 bases between them. The V gene is TRBV7-9, the J gene TRBJ1-1, with a possible D match to TRBD1 (5 bases). Sequencing was performed on peripheral blood. The source is a man between 35 and 55 years old with acute or convalescent COVID-19. The CDR3 DNA sequence: TGTGCCAGCAGTAATCGACAGCTCCCTGAAGCTTTCTTT. Translation gives CASSNRQLPEAFF.